The 24 T cell receptor beta chains below were found in one sample sequenced in a study of blood T cell repertoires in COVID-19. Profiled with immunoSEQ multiplex PCR; TCRdb holds only in-frame clones, not every one. Among 250,000 to 300,000 clones, roughly 90% were seen once, and the ten largest hold 8.5% to 14%. Sequencing was performed on peripheral blood. The receptors here all came from a young woman with COVID-19, enrolled during active disease.

This clone was recorded only once. The gene calls are TRBV19 and TRBJ2-1; 7 bases are a match to TRBD2. The CDR3 covers 12 residues. Germline CDR1 LNHDA, CDR2 SQIVND (reference sequence). V lost 6 bases to trimming and J lost 8 bases; unmatched junction nucleotides: 4. The chain's CDR3 is CASSLRGDEQFF. The CDR3 nucleotides are TGTGCCAGTAGCCTCCGGGGGGATGAGCAGTTCTTC.

The chain joins TRBV7-9 to TRBJ2-1; tentatively, D is TRBD2 (6 bases). This CDR3 is 14 amino acids long. V was clipped by 10 bases and J by 5 bases, with 18 bases between them. Per the germline V gene, CDR1 is SEHNR and CDR2 is FQNEAQ (reference sequence). CDR3 in amino acids: CATRLELPNNEQFF. CDR3 bases: TGTGCCACCCGACTAGAGCTACCGAACAATGAGCAGTTCTTC.

V and J are TRBV5-1 and TRBJ1-1; 11 positions agree with TRBD1. V shed 4 bases, J shed 4 bases, and the junction held 6 bases outside the gene matches. The CDR3 is 15 residues long. Germline CDR1 is SGHRS and CDR2 is YFSETQ. The DNA for the CDR3 is TGCGCCAGCAGCCGTCCCGGGACAGGGGGCACTGAAGCTTTCTTT. Translated: CASSRPGTGGTEAFF.

The chain employs TRBV20-1 and TRBJ2-1, with TRBD2 identical over 9 bases. This CDR3 has 17 residues. Germline assignment: CDR1 DFQATT and CDR2 SNEGSKA (reference sequence). Losses at the gene ends were 3 bases for V and 1 base for J; bases not matched to a gene: 10. The DNA for the CDR3 is TGCAGTGCTAGTACTCTAGCGGGGAGAAGTTCCTACAATGAGCAGTTCTTC. Protein sequence: CSASTLAGRSSYNEQFF.

The rearrangement joins TRBV14 to TRBJ2-3, with 11 bases lining up with TRBD2. The junction had 10 bases not matched to a gene; V was cut back by 6 bases and J by 5 bases. CDR3 length: 16 residues. CDR1 SGHDN and CDR2 FVKESK come from the germline V gene. The CDR3 DNA sequence: TGTGCCAGCAGTCTGACTAGCGGGACTGGGAGAGATACGCAGTATTTT. Amino acid sequence: CASSLTSGTGRDTQYF.

The rearrangement joins TRBV2 to TRBJ2-7; 9 bases map to TRBD2. Germline CDR1 SNHLY, CDR2 FYNNEI. Trimming cost V 7 bases and J 2 bases; bases outside gene matches: 3. The CDR3 runs to 13 residues. CDR3 DNA: TGTGCCAGCATGCGGGGGGGGACCTACGAGCAGTACTTC. Translation gives CASMRGGTYEQYF.

The table lists this clone with a count of one. The gene calls are TRBV12-3 or TRBV12-4 and TRBJ1-1, with D possibly matching TRBD1 (5 bases). V gave up 5 bases and J gave up 10 bases, with 17 bases separating them. The CDR3 totals 13 residues. The CDR3 reads CASSQTSGPGAFF. As DNA, the CDR3 is TGTGCCAGCAGTCAAACCTCAGGGCCGGGAGCTTTCTTT.

V is TRBV7-9 and J is TRBJ2-3, with TRBD2 matching over 8 bases. After removal of 5 bases from V and 1 base from J, the junction contained 2 bases not matched to a gene. The CDR3 consists of 14 residues. Germline V CDR1 and CDR2: SEHNR, FQNEAQ (reference sequence). The CDR3 bases are TGTGCCAGCAGCGTGACTAGCGGCACAGATACGCAGTATTTT. This sequence encodes CASSVTSGTDTQYF.

This clone is a singleton in its sample. The chain has TRBV7-2 and TRBJ2-3, with unresolved D. The length of the CDR3 is 12 residues. In germline, CDR1 is SGHTA, CDR2 FQGNSA. Trimming removed 5 bases from V and 9 bases from J, with 12 bases in between. This CDR3 reads CASSLTGRTQYF. The CDR3 region has the DNA TGTGCCAGCAGCCTAACTGGGCGCACGCAGTATTTT.

The CDR3 loop reads CASSYPSGGGETQYF. CDR3 sequence (DNA): TGTGCCAGCAGTTACCCTAGCGGGGGAGGAGAGACCCAGTACTTC. This rearrangement joins TRBV6-5 to TRBJ2-5; 10 bases fit TRBD2. The J segment lost 4 bases and the V segment lost 2 bases, leaving 4 bases of the junction unmatched. Germline lookup yields CDR1 MNHEY and CDR2 SVGAGI. The CDR3 contains 15 residues.

The V call is TRBV27, the J call TRBJ1-1, with D uncertain. CDR3 length: 13 residues. V lost 6 bases and J 1 base, leaving 9 bases between the germline ends. CDR1 is MNHEY, CDR2 SMNVEV, per germline (reference sequence). CDR3 region: CASSGIGNTEAFF. The CDR3 nucleotides read TGTGCCAGCAGCGGGATTGGGAACACTGAAGCTTTCTTT.

The rearrangement links TRBV28 to TRBJ1-4; no reliable D call. CDR1 and CDR2 from the germline V gene are MDHEN and SYDVKM. V was cut by 9 bases and J by 8 bases, with 7 bases left in between. The CDR3 has 10 residues. The CDR3 DNA is TGTGCCAGTATGAGAGAAAAACTGTTTTTT. Translation gives CASMREKLFF.

The V call is TRBV6-5, the J call TRBJ2-2; D gene ambiguous. Germline loops: CDR1 MNHEY, CDR2 SVGAGI. The CDR3 consists of 12 residues. Deletions cut 6 bases from V and 4 bases from J, with 6 bases between. CDR3 amino acids: CASSGFTGELFF. The CDR3 nucleotides read TGTGCCAGCAGCGGGTTCACCGGGGAGCTGTTTTTT.

The chain recombines TRBV5-4 with TRBJ2-1; 9 bases are a match to TRBD2. J lost 9 bases, V lost 4 bases, and 8 bases had no gene match. From germline, CDR1 is SGHNT and CDR2 YYREEE (reference sequence). This CDR3 has 14 residues. The CDR3 nucleotides are TGTGCCAGCAGCGCCGTGGGTAGCGGGGGTGAGCAGTTCTTC. As protein: CASSAVGSGGEQFF.

The chain joins TRBV12-3 or TRBV12-4 to TRBJ2-7, with a tentative D call TRBD1 (6 bases). The CDR3 covers 13 residues. Trimming stripped 2 bases from V and 7 bases from J, with 12 bases between. The CDR3 loop reads CASSLSQGGEQYF. The CDR3, as DNA: TGTGCCAGCAGTTTATCACAGGGCGGTGAGCAGTACTTC.

The V call is TRBV18, the J call TRBJ2-7; weak D call: TRBD1 (6 bases). Trimming pared 6 bases from V and 2 bases from J, leaving 20 bases between. Germline values: CDR1 KGHSH, CDR2 LQKENI. CDR3 length equals 16 residues. DNA of the CDR3: TGTGCCAGCTCCCCCCCCTCGGGGACACCTGCCTACGAGCAGTACTTC. It codes for CASSPPSGTPAYEQYF.

V is TRBV10-3 and J is TRBJ1-4; 10 positions agree with TRBD1. J lost 3 bases, V lost 6 bases, and 1 base had no gene match. This CDR3 region has 14 residues. Germline CDR1 ENHRY, CDR2 SYGVKD. This CDR3 reads CAIRDRGANEKLFF. CDR3 bases: TGTGCCATCAGGGACAGGGGGGCTAATGAAAAACTGTTTTTT.

The V and J genes are TRBV4-1 and TRBJ1-1, with unresolved D. V gave up 4 bases and J gave up 4 bases, with 16 bases separating them. CDR3 length: 15 amino acids. CDR1 is MGHRA, CDR2 YSYEKL, per germline. CDR3 sequence reads: CASSPVPGRGTEAFF. The CDR3 nucleotides are TGCGCCAGCAGCCCAGTCCCCGGTCGGGGCACTGAAGCTTTCTTT.

The chain joins TRBV15 to TRBJ2-3; TRBD2 matches at 12 bases. From germline, CDR1 is LNHNV and CDR2 YYDKDF (reference sequence). With 2 bases clipped from V and 5 bases from J, the junction kept 8 bases outside the gene matches. There are 17 residues in the CDR3. The CDR3 DNA is TGTGCCACCAGCAGAACTCTAGCGGGGGGGCCGAAAGATACGCAGTATTTT. This encodes CATSRTLAGGPKDTQYF.

The rearrangement uses TRBV7-8 and TRBJ1-2, with 10 bases lining up with TRBD1. V was clipped by 3 bases and J by 8 bases; unmatched bases: 6. The CDR3 sequence is 14 residues long. From germline, CDR1 is SGHVS and CDR2 FQNEAQ. CDR3 protein: CASSFRQGAVGYTF. As DNA, the CDR3 is TGTGCCAGCAGCTTTCGACAGGGGGCTGTCGGCTACACCTTC.

The chain couples TRBV19 to TRBJ1-3, with D maybe TRBD1 (6 bases). V was shortened by 3 bases and J by 0 bases, with 12 bases between the two germline ends. The CDR3 length is 16 residues. Germline V gene sequence: CDR1 LNHDA, CDR2 SQIVND (reference sequence). The CDR3 DNA reads as TGTGCCAGTAGTATTCCAGGGGCTTCCTCTGGAAACACCATATATTTT. Translation: CASSIPGASSGNTIYF.

The genes are TRBV18 and TRBJ2-7, with 8 bases that match TRBD1. CDR3 length: 14 residues. Germline V gene lookup returns CDR1 KGHSH and CDR2 LQKENI. J gave up 7 bases and V 3 bases, and 8 bases lay outside the gene matches. CDR3: CASSPGTGRGEQYF. DNA for the CDR3: TGTGCCAGCTCACCCGGGACAGGCCGAGGGGAGCAGTACTTC. The full variable domain, with the rest looked up from reference TRBV18 and TRBJ2-7, is NAGVMQNPRHLVRRRGQEARLRCSPMKGHSHVYWYRQLPEEGLKFMVYLQKENIIDESGMPKERFSAEFPKEGPSILRIQQVVRGDSAAYFCASSPGTGRGEQYFGPGTRLTVT.

As concerns this clone: Different DNA sequences within this sample yield the same CDR3. This sequence joins TRBV19 and TRBJ2-7, with D possibly being TRBD2 (6 bases). CDR1 and CDR2 from the germline V gene are LNHDA and SQIVND (reference sequence). V lost 1 base and J 3 bases, leaving 10 bases between the germline ends. The CDR3 covers 14 residues. The CDR3 here is CASSIAGLSYEQYF. In DNA, the CDR3 is TGTGCCAGTAGTATAGCGGGACTCAGCTACGAGCAGTACTTC.

This chain connects TRBV7-2 to TRBJ2-5; TRBD2 is a possible D gene (6 bases). V lost 1 base to trimming and J lost 4 bases, with 19 bases between them. The germline V gene encodes CDR1 SGHTA and CDR2 FQGNSA. This CDR3 has 17 amino acids. CDR3 DNA sequence: TGTGCCAGCAGCTTAGTCGGACTGCGGGATCGGGGAGAGACCCAGTACTTC. Translation: CASSLVGLRDRGETQYF.